The 6 T cell receptor beta chains below were found in one sample sequenced in a study of T cell responses to AZD1222 COVID-19 vaccine. Measured with immunoSEQ multiplex PCR; TCRdb has only the in-frame clones, and not every one. The sample has about 110,000 clones; roughly 88% are singletons. This sample comprised peripheral blood, obtained 28 days after the second AZD1222 dose. Every receptor here comes from an adult who received the AZD1222 COVID-19 vaccine.

In this sample, this clone turned up a few times. The DNA for the CDR3 is TGTGCCAGCAGCGTAGCTACGAACTTCGGTGAGCAGTTCTTC. Translation: CASSVATNFGEQFF. The chain combines TRBV9 with TRBJ2-1; no clear D gene. Deletions cut 0 bases from V and 9 bases from J, with 13 bases between. Per germline, CDR1 SGDLS and CDR2 YYNGEE. The CDR3 spans 14 residues.

The rearrangement uses TRBV6-5 and TRBJ2-7; TRBD2 matches 12 bases. This CDR3 has 15 amino acids. CDR1 and CDR2 (germline): MNHEY, SVGAGI. V was clipped by 6 bases and J by 1 base; unmatched bases: 4. CDR3 bases: TGTGCCAGCAGAGGACTAGCGGGGTCTTCCTACGAGCAGTACTTC. As protein: CASRGLAGSSYEQYF.

The CDR3 protein is CASSWDILSSYEQYF. CDR3 bases: TGTGCCAGCAGCTGGGACATCCTAAGCTCCTACGAGCAGTACTTC. The gene calls are TRBV6-5 and TRBJ2-7, with D perhaps matching TRBD1 (6 bases). Germline V gene sequence: CDR1 MNHEY, CDR2 SVGAGI. V lost 6 bases and J 0 bases, leaving 15 bases between the germline ends. This CDR3 region has 15 residues.

CDR3 region: CASSLVVGETQYF. The DNA of the CDR3 is TGCGCCAGCAGCTTGGTAGTCGGAGAGACCCAGTACTTC. The chain carries TRBV5-1 and TRBJ2-5; D is unclear. The ends were cut back, 0 bases at V and 4 bases at J, with 7 bases in the middle. This CDR3 contains 13 residues. CDR1 and CDR2 from the germline V gene are SGHRS and YFSETQ.

The chain employs TRBV19 and TRBJ2-7; 7 bases map to TRBD1. The J segment lost 3 bases and the V segment lost 1 base, leaving 3 bases of the junction unmatched. The CDR3 totals 14 residues. CDR1 and CDR2 (germline): LNHDA, SQIVND (reference sequence). The CDR3 nucleotides are TGTGCCAGTAGTATAGGGTCAGGGGGCTACGAGCAGTACTTC. This codes for CASSIGSGGYEQYF.

This rearrangement joins TRBV5-6 to TRBJ1-1; the D gene is possibly TRBD1 (6 bases). Trimming took off 2 bases at V and 4 bases at J, with 12 bases between the two ends. Germline V gene data show CDR1 as SGHDT and CDR2 as YYEEEE. The CDR3 extends over 14 amino acids. In nucleotides, the CDR3 is TGTGCCAGCAGCTTTTTCAGGGGAGGCACTGAAGCTTTCTTT. This gives the protein CASSFFRGGTEAFF. The entire variable domain, with the rest obtained from reference TRBV5-6 and TRBJ1-1, is as follows: DAGVTQSPTHLIKTRGQQVTLRCSPKSGHDTVSWYQQALGQGPQFIFQYYEEEERQRGNFPDRFSGHQFPNYSSELNVNALLLGDSALYLCASSFFRGGTEAFFGQGTRLTVV.